Presented here are 21 T cell receptor beta chains from one specimen sequenced in a study of breast tumors, draining lymph nodes, adjacent tissues. One entry per CDR3 protein results from TCRdb running MiXCR on the multiplex PCR reads. The sample lists 70,000 or so distinct CDR3 sequences, over 40% occurring once. Sequencing input: breast tumor tissue. These receptors were obtained from a female donor with breast cancer. Some clones in this sample may be carry-over from other donors' samples.

This chain connects TRBV7-9 to TRBJ1-4; no reliable D call. This CDR3 has 13 amino acids. V shed 4 bases and J shed 7 bases, with 10 bases lying between them. Germline lookup yields CDR1 SEHNR and CDR2 FQNEAQ (reference sequence). For the CDR3, the DNA is TGTGCCAGCAGCTCCTCCGTGGGTGAAAAACTGTTTTTT. Translated: CASSSSVGEKLFF.

This clonotype was observed a handful of times. The gene calls are TRBV25-1 and TRBJ1-2; D unclear. The CDR3 runs to 11 residues. The V gene's germline CDR1 is MGHDK and CDR2 SYGVNS. The ends were cut back, 4 bases at V and 0 bases at J, with 0 bases in the middle. CDR3 nucleotide sequence: TGTGCCAGCAGTGCTAACTATGGCTACACCTTC. Translation: CASSANYGYTF.

The rearrangement links TRBV5-1 to TRBJ1-4; perhaps TRBD1 as D (6 bases). V shed 4 bases and J shed 16 bases, with 32 bases lying between them. This CDR3 comprises 17 residues. Germline lookup yields CDR1 SGHRS and CDR2 YFSETQ. CDR3 in DNA: TGCGCCAGCAGCCTGAACCGGGACATCGCAACTAATGAAAAGCGGTTTTTT. Protein product: CASSLNRDIATNEKRFF.

The V call is TRBV7-6, the J call TRBJ1-6; TRBD1 aligns across 8 bases. The CDR3 sequence is 16 residues long. With V trimmed by 11 bases and J by 10 bases, 19 bases remained unmatched. Germline V gene lookup returns CDR1 SGHVS and CDR2 FNYEAQ. The CDR3 DNA sequence: TGTGCCCGTAGCGCGGATAGACAGGGGATGGTGTCACCCCTCCACTTT. Its protein is CARSADRQGMVSPLHF. Using reference TRBV7-6 and TRBJ1-6 for the parts outside the CDR3, the full variable domain is GAGVSQSPRYKVTKRGQDVALRCDPISGHVSLYWYRQALGQGPEFLTYFNYEAQQDKSGLPNDRFSAERPEGSISTLTIQRTEQRDSAMYRCARSADRQGMVSPLHFGNGTRLTVT.

This clonotype was seen at least ten times. The chain joins TRBV4-2 to TRBJ2-2; D is perhaps TRBD1 (5 bases). Per the germline V gene, CDR1 is LGHNA and CDR2 is YNFKEQ. Trimming pared 3 bases from V and 1 base from J, leaving 9 bases between. The CDR3 spans 15 residues. CDR3 loop: CASSQIQGNTGELFF. The CDR3 DNA is TGTGCCAGCAGCCAGATCCAGGGGAACACCGGGGAGCTGTTTTTT.

This chain connects TRBV9 to TRBJ2-1; D is ambiguous. CDR1 is SGDLS, CDR2 YYNGEE, per germline. V was cut by 0 bases and J by 4 bases, with 5 bases left in between. The CDR3 loop spans 13 amino acids. CDR3 DNA: TGTGCCAGCAGCGTAGCCGGGTACAATGAGCAGTTCTTC. Amino acid sequence: CASSVAGYNEQFF. The complete variable domain, with remaining parts taken from reference TRBV9 and TRBJ2-1, reads DSGVTQTPKHLITATGQRVTLRCSPRSGDLSVYWYQQSLDQGLQFLIQYYNGEERAKGNILERFSAQQFPDLHSELNLSSLELGDSALYFCASSVAGYNEQFFGPGTRLTVL.

This clonotype was recorded at least ten times. The J gene is TRBJ2-7, the V gene TRBV5-1; 9 bases align to TRBD1. This CDR3 region has 14 residues. CDR1 is SGHRS and CDR2 is YFSETQ in the germline V gene. After removal of 5 bases from V and 6 bases from J, the junction contained 9 bases not matched to a gene. The CDR3 is CASSYLTGGGEQYF. In nucleotides, the CDR3 is TGCGCCAGCAGTTATCTCACAGGGGGCGGCGAGCAGTACTTC. The full variable domain, its missing parts supplied by reference TRBV5-1 and TRBJ2-7, is KAGVTQTPRYLIKTRGQQVTLSCSPISGHRSVSWYQQTPGQGLQFLFEYFSETQRNKGNFPGRFSGRQFSNSRSEMNVSTLELGDSALYLCASSYLTGGGEQYFGPGTRLTVT.

The sample holds a few counts of this clonotype. CDR3: CASSLGTGPNQPQYF. The DNA for the CDR3 is TGTGCCAGCAGTTTGGGGACAGGGCCCAATCAGCCCCAGTACTTC. This chain connects TRBV12-3 or TRBV12-4 to TRBJ2-5; 9 nucleotides agree with TRBD1. The trim removed 3 bases at V and 9 bases at J, leaving 11 bases unmatched. The CDR3 length is 15 residues.

This clonotype was seen ten or more times. V and J are TRBV30 and TRBJ2-2; 7 nucleotides line up with TRBD1. Germline lookup yields CDR1 GTSNPN and CDR2 SVGIG (reference sequence). There are 13 residues in the CDR3. V trimming: 5 bases; J trimming: 1 base; junction bases outside the gene matches: 1. This chain's CDR3 is CAWDRENTGELFF. The CDR3 region has the DNA TGTGCCTGGGACAGGGAGAACACCGGGGAGCTGTTTTTT.

In this sample, this clonotype turned up many times. The chain uses TRBV14 and TRBJ2-2, with 9 bases identical to TRBD2. CDR3 size: 16 residues. Losses at the gene ends were 4 bases for V and 4 bases for J; bases not matched to a gene: 7. The germline V gene has CDR1 SGHDN and CDR2 FVKESK. The CDR3 DNA reads TGTGCCAGCAGCCCAGATAGCGGGAGACCCACCGGGGAGCTGTTTTTT. This translates into CASSPDSGRPTGELFF. The variable domain in full, with the rest retrieved from reference TRBV14 and TRBJ2-2, is EAGVTQFPSHSVIEKGQTVTLRCDPISGHDNLYWYRRVMGKEIKFLLHFVKESKQDESGMPNNRFLAERTGGTYSTLKVQPAELEDSGVYFCASSPDSGRPTGELFFGEGSRLTVL.

A remark on this clonotype: Since a much larger clone is just one base distant, this may be a read error. The chain uses TRBV5-6 and TRBJ1-2; the D gene is possibly TRBD1 (6 bases). There are 14 residues in the CDR3. Per germline, CDR1 SGHDT and CDR2 YYEEEE. V was shortened by 3 bases and J by 6 bases, with 15 bases between the two germline ends. The CDR3 loop is CASSYRTALDGYTF. For the CDR3, the DNA is TGTGCCAGCAGCTACCGGACAGCATTGGATGGCTACACCTTC. Full variable domain (remainder filled in from reference TRBV5-6 and TRBJ1-2): DAGVTQSPTHLIKTRGQQVTLRCSPKSGHDTVSWYQQALGQGPQFIFQYYEEEERQRGNFPDRFSGHQFPNYSSELNVNALLLGDSALYLCASSYRTALDGYTFGSGTRLTVV.

The count of this clonotype is one. This chain joins TRBV15 and TRBJ1-1; D is possibly TRBD1 (5 bases). CDR3 length: 16 amino acids. With 5 bases removed from V and 3 bases from J, the gap between germline ends came to 19 bases. Germline CDR1 is LNHNV and CDR2 is YYDKDF (reference sequence). DNA of the CDR3: TGTGCCACCAGCCTCCCTTGGATGGGCAGGGACACTGAAGCTTTCTTT. This gives the protein CATSLPWMGRDTEAFF. Using reference TRBV15 and TRBJ1-1 for the parts outside the CDR3, the full variable domain is DAMVIQNPRYQVTQFGKPVTLSCSQTLNHNVMYWYQQKSSQAPKLLFHYYDKDFNNEADTPDNFQSRRPNTSFCFLDIRSPGLGDTAMYLCATSLPWMGRDTEAFFGQGTRLTVV.

The J gene is TRBJ1-5, the V gene TRBV12-3 or TRBV12-4, with D maybe TRBD1 (5 bases). The CDR3 has 15 residues. V gave up 6 bases and J gave up 7 bases, with 19 bases separating them. The CDR3 DNA sequence: TGTGCCAGCAGACGTAAACCAATGGGGGGGCAGCCCCAGCATTTT. It specifies CASRRKPMGGQPQHF.

Only a few counts were recorded for this clonotype. This sequence may be a read error, since a much larger clone differs from it by one base. The V gene is TRBV6-5, the J gene TRBJ1-5; no clear D gene. CDR1 is MNHEY and CDR2 is SVGAGI in the germline V gene. V was trimmed by 5 bases and J by 2 bases, leaving 16 bases between them. CDR3 length equals 16 residues. The chain's CDR3 is CASSHYSPTGNQPQHF. The CDR3 coding sequence is TGTGCCAGCAGTCACTACAGCCCTACCGGCAATCAGCCCCAGCATTTT.

This clonotype appeared many times. This rearrangement joins TRBV11-2 to TRBJ2-1; D is ambiguous. The germline gives CDR1 SGHAT, CDR2 FQNNGV. V lost 4 bases and J 6 bases, leaving 10 bases between the germline ends. The CDR3 is made up of 13 amino acids. The CDR3: CASSSFARNEQFF. Here the CDR3 DNA reads TGTGCCAGCAGCTCGTTTGCCCGCAATGAGCAGTTCTTC. Based on the CDR3 plus reference TRBV11-2 and TRBJ2-1, the full variable domain is EAGVAQSPRYKIIEKRQSVAFWCNPISGHATLYWYQQILGQGPKLLIQFQNNGVVDDSQLPKDRFSAERLKGVDSTLKIQPAKLEDSAVYLCASSSFARNEQFFGPGTRLTVL.

There are a few counts of this clonotype. This chain connects TRBV6-5 to TRBJ2-4; TRBD1 agrees at 8 bases. V gave up 6 bases and J gave up 7 bases; unmatched junction bases: 5. This CDR3 spans 13 amino acids. The germline V gene has CDR1 MNHEY and CDR2 SVGAGI. The CDR3 DNA reads as TGTGCCAGCAGGGCCGGGACAGGCAACATTCAGTACTTC. Its protein is CASRAGTGNIQYF.

This clonotype was picked up many times. This chain joins TRBV2 and TRBJ2-3, with 8 bases that match TRBD2. This CDR3 contains 18 residues. The germline gives CDR1 SNHLY, CDR2 FYNNEI. V shed 6 bases, J shed 3 bases, and the junction held 17 bases outside the gene matches. DNA for the CDR3: TGTGCCAGCAGCGCTCACCGAGTCGGGGGGGCCGGGACAGATACGCAGTATTTT. Its protein is CASSAHRVGGAGTDTQYF.

At least ten counts were recorded for this clonotype. This could be a read error, since a much larger clone is one nucleotide away. The V and J genes are TRBV13 and TRBJ2-1, with D uncertain. CDR1 and CDR2 (germline): PRHDT, FYEKMQ (reference sequence). Between the trimmed V and J ends, which lost 2 bases and 9 bases, there was a span of 14 bases. This CDR3 has 14 residues. Written as DNA, the CDR3 is TGTGCCAGCAGCTTACCGGCCCGGAGATCTGAGCAGTTCTTC. Translating gives CASSLPARRSEQFF.

Turning to this clonotype: Here the CDR3 omits its conserved ending phenylalanine or tryptophan, so a read error is the likely source. The CDR3, as DNA: TGCAGTACTGTAGCGGGAGAGGGTAGCAATCAGCCCCAGCATTCT. This sequence encodes CSTVAGEGSNQPQHS. The chain carries TRBV20-1 and TRBJ1-5; D call uncertain. The V end was cut by 8 bases, the J end by 0 bases, with 17 bases between. The length of the CDR3 is 15 residues. CDR1 and CDR2 from the germline V gene are DFQATT and SNEGSKA (reference sequence).

At least ten counts were recorded for this clonotype. Here the CDR3 reads CASRKNSGANVLTF. The DNA for the CDR3 is TGTGCCAGCAGAAAGAACTCTGGGGCCAACGTCCTGACTTTC. The genes are TRBV12-3 or TRBV12-4 and TRBJ2-6, with no clear D. The CDR3 covers 14 residues. The V end was cut by 6 bases, the J end by 0 bases, with 6 bases between.

With respect to this clonotype: One end of the junction varies from germline; a read error may be responsible. V is TRBV7-8 and J is TRBJ2-7; D assignment may be TRBD1 or TRBD2 (5 bases each). From germline, CDR1 is SGHVS and CDR2 FQNEAQ. The CDR3 spans 16 residues. Here the CDR3 reads CAGSFPRGGWNYEQYF. DNA for the CDR3: TGTGCCGGCAGCTTCCCTCGGGGCGGGTGGAACTACGAGCAGTACTTC.